This note documents a single T cell receptor (beta chain) sequence. The data derive from a study of OX40 agonist ivuxolimab in advanced cancers. Study at large: Every patient in dose escalation had hepatocellular carcinoma, melanoma, renal cell or head and neck cancer.

V lost 3 bases to trimming and J lost 7 bases; unmatched junction nucleotides: 14. Germline V lookup: CDR1 SGHRS, CDR2 YFSETQ. There are 18 residues in the CDR3. The assay was immunoSEQ multiplex PCR, and TCRdb's table has in-frame clones only and misses some. The sample contains some 61,000 clones, 77% of which appear only once. The origin of this receptor is an adult with an advanced solid tumor such as melanoma, head and neck, liver or kidney cancer. The material was CD4+ or CD8+ T cells sorted from blood, obtained in a trial of the OX40 agonist ivuxolimab. The chain uses TRBV5-1 and TRBJ2-2; 11 positions agree with TRBD1. CDR3 loop: CASSSLRDRGNSNGELFF. For the CDR3, the DNA is TGCGCCAGCAGCTCACTCCGGGACAGGGGGAATAGTAACGGGGAGCTGTTTTTT.